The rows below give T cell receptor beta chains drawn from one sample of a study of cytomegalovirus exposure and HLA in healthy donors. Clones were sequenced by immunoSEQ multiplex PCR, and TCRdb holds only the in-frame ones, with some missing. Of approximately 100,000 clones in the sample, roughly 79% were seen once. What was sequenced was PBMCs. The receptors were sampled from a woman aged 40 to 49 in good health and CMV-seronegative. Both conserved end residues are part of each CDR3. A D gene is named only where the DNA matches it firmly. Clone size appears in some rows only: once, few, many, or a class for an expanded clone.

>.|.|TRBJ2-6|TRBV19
TGTGCCAGTAGTATATCCGTCTCTGGGGCCAACGTCCTGACTTTC
CASSISVSGANVLTF
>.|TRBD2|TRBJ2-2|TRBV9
TGTGCCAGCAGCGTGACTAGCGGGGGGGCGGGCACCGGGGAGCTGTTTTTT
CASSVTSGGAGTGELFF
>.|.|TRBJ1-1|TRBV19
TGTGCCAGTAGTATAGCGGGGGGACCGAACACTGAAGCTTTCTTT
CASSIAGGPNTEAFF
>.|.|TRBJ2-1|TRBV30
TGTGCCTGGACTTTCGACAGGCAATACAATGAGCAGTTCTTC
CAWTFDRQYNEQFF
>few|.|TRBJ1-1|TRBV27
TGTGCCAGCAGTTTATCCGGGGAGTACACTGAAGCTTTCTTT
CASSLSGEYTEAFF
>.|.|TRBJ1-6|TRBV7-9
TGTGCCAGCAGCTTAGTCGCGGACAGTCGTTCACCCCTCCACTTT
CASSLVADSRSPLHF
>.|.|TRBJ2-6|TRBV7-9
TGTGCCAGCAGCCATGTTTCTGGGGCCAACGTCCTGACTTTC
CASSHVSGANVLTF
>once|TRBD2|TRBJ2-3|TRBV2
TGTGCCAGCAGTAGCTCGGGACTAGCGGGGGGGCCTATCACAGATACGCAGTATTTT
CASSSSGLAGGPITDTQYF
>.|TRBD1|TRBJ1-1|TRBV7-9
TGTGCCAGCAGCCCCTTAGGGACAGGCACTGAAGCTTTCTTT
CASSPLGTGTEAFF
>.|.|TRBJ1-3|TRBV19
TGTGCCAGTAGTAATAACAGGGTGGACTCGAACTCTGGAAACACCATATATTTT
CASSNNRVDSNSGNTIYF
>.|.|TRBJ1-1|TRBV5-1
TGCGCCAGCAGTGGGACCACAGGGACGGGTGAAGCTTTCTTT
CASSGTTGTGEAFF
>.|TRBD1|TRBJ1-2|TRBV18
TGTGCCAGCTCGAAGGGGCCGGGACAGGGGAACTATGGCTACACCTTC
CASSKGPGQGNYGYTF
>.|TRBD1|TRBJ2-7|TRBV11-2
TGTGCCAGCAGCCCACCAGGGACAGGGGTTCGCGAGCAGTACTTC
CASSPPGTGVREQYF
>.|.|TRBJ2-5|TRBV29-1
TGCAGCGTTGCTCCACAGGGTATCAAGACCCAGTACTTC
CSVAPQGIKTQYF
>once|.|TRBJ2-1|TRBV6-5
TGTGCCAGCAGCCCACCGGGACTGGGACTCAATGAGCAGTTCTTC
CASSPPGLGLNEQFF
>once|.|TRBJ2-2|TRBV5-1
TGCGCCAGCAGCTTGGCCATGGGCAGGAACACCGGGGAGCTGTTTTTT
CASSLAMGRNTGELFF
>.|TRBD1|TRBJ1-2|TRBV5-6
TGTGCCAGCAGCCAACAGGGGAACTATGGCTACACCTTC
CASSQQGNYGYTF
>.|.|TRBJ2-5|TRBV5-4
TGTGCCAGCAGCTCCGTTGGTGCGGGGTACCAAGAGACCCAGTACTTC
CASSSVGAGYQETQYF
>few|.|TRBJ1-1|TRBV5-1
TGCGCCAGCAGCTTGACTTTGGACACTGAAGCTTTCTTT
CASSLTLDTEAFF
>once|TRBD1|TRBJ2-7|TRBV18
TGTGCCAGCTCACCGGGGACAGGCGACTACGAGCAGTACTTC
CASSPGTGDYEQYF
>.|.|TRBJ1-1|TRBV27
TGTGCCAGCAGTTTATCGCCGGGGAGGACTGAAGCTTTCTTT
CASSLSPGRTEAFF
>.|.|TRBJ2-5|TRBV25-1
TGTGCCAGCAGCGACACTAGGATAAGTCAAGAGACCCAGTACTTC
CASSDTRISQETQYF
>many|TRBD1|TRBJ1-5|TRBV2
TGTGCCAGCAGTGAATGGGACAGCCACAATCAGCCCCAGCATTTT
CASSEWDSHNQPQHF
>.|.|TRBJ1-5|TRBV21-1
TGTGCCAGCAGCAGAGGGGGACAGCCCCAGCATTTT
CASSRGGQPQHF